The 11 T cell receptor beta chains below were found in one sample sequenced in a study of a mutant IDH1 vaccine in newly diagnosed glioma. Assay: immunoSEQ multiplex PCR; the TCRdb copy retains only in-frame clones and omits some. The data show tens of thousands of clones, 70% to 85% seen once. Indicated time point: week 47, end of study. Every vaccine dose comprised 300 ug of mutant IDH1 20-mer peptide plus topical imiquimod. Their antigen targets remain unknown. Specimen: PBMCs, collected from a glioma patient whose treatment included an IDH1 peptide vaccine. These receptors were collected from a woman aged 40 to 50 with glioma. Some clones in this sample may be carry-over from other donors' samples.

The rearrangement joins TRBV5-6 to TRBJ1-2; 7 bases are a match to TRBD1. CDR3 length equals 13 residues. Trimming removed 0 bases from V and 4 bases from J; junction bases left unmatched: 0. Germline V gives CDR1 SGHDT, CDR2 YYEEEE. The CDR3 is CASSLDRGYGYTF. DNA for the CDR3: TGTGCCAGCAGCTTGGACAGGGGCTATGGCTACACCTTC. Drawing the rest from reference TRBV5-6 and TRBJ1-2, the complete variable domain is DAGVTQSPTHLIKTRGQQVTLRCSPKSGHDTVSWYQQALGQGPQFIFQYYEEEERQRGNFPDRFSGHQFPNYSSELNVNALLLGDSALYLCASSLDRGYGYTFGSGTRLTVV.

This chain links TRBV6-4 with TRBJ2-3, with no clear D. V lost 0 bases and J 0 bases, leaving 10 bases between the germline ends. This CDR3 is 16 amino acids long. Germline V gene data show CDR1 as MRHNA and CDR2 as SNTAGT. CDR3 DNA: TGTGCCAGCAGTGACTCTCCCAGGTCTAGCACAGATACGCAGTATTTT. The encoded protein is CASSDSPRSSTDTQYF.

The rearrangement links TRBV2 to TRBJ1-5; weak D call: TRBD1 (5 bases). CDR3 length: 18 residues. The V end was cut by 6 bases, the J end by 0 bases, with 21 bases between. Per the germline V gene, CDR1 is SNHLY and CDR2 is FYNNEI. This CDR3 is CASRGRTDVSYSNQPQHF. DNA for the CDR3: TGTGCCAGCAGGGGACGGACGGACGTGTCTTATAGCAATCAGCCCCAGCATTTT.

The chain joins TRBV4-1 to TRBJ2-1, with 8 bases aligning to TRBD2. This CDR3 region has 16 residues. CDR1 is MGHRA, CDR2 YSYEKL, per germline. V lost 2 bases, J lost 8 bases, and 11 bases stayed unmatched. The CDR3 DNA sequence: TGCGCCAGCAGCCAACGCATAACGGGGGGGCCGTATGAGCAGTTCTTC. It encodes CASSQRITGGPYEQFF.

The V and J genes are TRBV6-1 and TRBJ1-4; D not resolved. The CDR3 runs to 13 residues. Looked up from germline, CDR1 is MNHNS and CDR2 is SASEGT. V gave up 8 bases and J gave up 3 bases, with 10 bases separating them. The DNA for the CDR3 is TGTGCCAGCGCCTTGGCAGCTAATGAAAAACTGTTTTTT. Its translation: CASALAANEKLFF.

The rearrangement joins TRBV7-9 to TRBJ2-2; 7 bases align to TRBD2. The germline CDR1 and CDR2 sequences are SEHNR and FQNEAQ (reference sequence). The CDR3 sequence is 16 residues long. After removal of 7 bases from V and 7 bases from J, the junction contained 15 bases not matched to a gene. CDR3 sequence reads: CASNPSGTGIGGELFF. CDR3 DNA: TGTGCCAGCAACCCAAGCGGGACCGGGATTGGCGGGGAGCTGTTTTTT.

This chain connects TRBV5-6 to TRBJ2-7; TRBD2 is a possible D gene (5 bases). Per the germline V gene, CDR1 is SGHDT and CDR2 is YYEEEE. The CDR3 is 14 residues long. Trimming took 1 base from V and 5 from J, leaving 13 bases between them. The CDR3 loop is CASSLTGRGDEQYF. The CDR3 DNA follows: TGTGCCAGCAGCTTGACGGGTCGGGGAGACGAGCAGTACTTC.

The chain employs TRBV2 and TRBJ1-1; 7 positions agree with TRBD1. CDR3 length: 14 residues. Germline V gives CDR1 SNHLY, CDR2 FYNNEI. V lost 6 bases and J lost 2; bases outside the gene matches: 6. The CDR3 DNA sequence: TGTGCCAGCAGGTCGACAGGGTTTAACACTGAAGCTTTCTTT. It specifies CASRSTGFNTEAFF. The full variable domain, completed using reference TRBV2 and TRBJ1-1, is EPEVTQTPSHQVTQMGQEVILRCVPISNHLYFYWYRQILGQKVEFLVSFYNNEISEKSEIFDDQFSVERPDGSNFTLKIRSTKLEDSAMYFCASRSTGFNTEAFFGQGTRLTVV.

This chain connects TRBV6-5 to TRBJ2-7; TRBD2 matches 8 bases. The trim removed 2 bases at V and 5 bases at J, leaving 2 bases unmatched. Germline V lookup: CDR1 MNHEY, CDR2 SVGAGI. The CDR3 sequence is 13 residues long. This CDR3 is CASSYLTSDEQYF. As DNA, the CDR3 is TGTGCCAGCAGTTACCTGACTAGCGACGAGCAGTACTTC.

This clone was counted once. The genes are TRBV5-6 and TRBJ1-2; tentative D call: TRBD1 (5 bases). Germline CDR1 is SGHDT and CDR2 is YYEEEE. This CDR3 region has 14 residues. The germline V and J ends were trimmed by 1 base and 6 bases, with 13 bases remaining between them. The CDR3 DNA sequence: TGTGCCAGCAGCTTGCTCCAGGGACTTAATGGCTACACCTTC. It is translated as CASSLLQGLNGYTF. Looking up the rest from reference TRBV5-6 and TRBJ1-2 gives the full variable domain: DAGVTQSPTHLIKTRGQQVTLRCSPKSGHDTVSWYQQALGQGPQFIFQYYEEEERQRGNFPDRFSGHQFPNYSSELNVNALLLGDSALYLCASSLLQGLNGYTFGSGTRLTVV.

This clone has only a few counts. The gene calls are TRBV10-1 and TRBJ1-1; 9 bases match TRBD1. The CDR3 is 13 amino acids. From germline, CDR1 is WNHNN and CDR2 SYGVQD (reference sequence). Trimming cost V 10 bases and J 7 bases; bases outside gene matches: 10. CDR3 nucleotides: TGCGCCACCCTGGGACAGGGAGGTATTGAAGCTTTCTTT. Protein: CATLGQGGIEAFF.